This TCR beta chain was found in a study of T cell responses to AZD1222 COVID-19 vaccine. Germline V gene sequence: CDR1 SEHNR, CDR2 FQNEAQ (reference sequence). J gave up 7 bases and V 5 bases, and 5 bases lay outside the gene matches. The CDR3 sequence is 14 residues long. A remark on this clone: Its antigen is unidentified.

Whole-study findings and limits: Donors in the cohort were predominantly white British and more often female, and clonal diversity was possibly underestimated. At baseline, just five to seven AZD1222 recipients tested seropositive.

Data came from immunoSEQ multiplex PCR; TCRdb stores just in-frame clones and leaves some out. Of about 84,000 clones detected, roughly 86% appear once; the ten largest clones hold less than 6.5%. The starting material was peripheral blood, obtained 28 days after the second AZD1222 dose. The chain has TRBV7-9 and TRBJ1-4; 9 positions agree with TRBD1. This TCR derives from an adult who received the AZD1222 COVID-19 vaccine. CDR3 in DNA: TGTGCCAGCAGCCGGGGACAGGGTGGTGAAAAACTGTTTTTT. This gives the protein CASSRGQGGEKLFF.